The source of this T cell receptor (beta chain) is a study of human T cells and chemical hapten exposure. The overall study: Patch tests of 0.01% DPC on the upper back were read at 6 days.

TCRdb redid the calling of the RACE reads with MiXCR, one entry per CDR3 protein. The repertoire consists of tens of thousands of distinct CDR3 sequences, with 8% to 10% occurring once and the leading ten covering 3.6%. The germline CDR1 and CDR2 sequences are SNHLY and FYNNEI. Trimming left V 6 bases short and J 0 bases short, with 11 bases between. The CDR3 is 14 amino acids. Time point described: pre-sensitization, week 0. Treatment denoted: therapeutic diphenylcyclopropenone sensitization with weekly scalp DPC. The study drew its donors from alopecia patients who were 18 to 70 years old and suitable for DPC.

The sequence derives from a woman in her forties with alopecia areata. Some clones in this sample may be carry-over from other donors' samples. V and J are TRBV2 and TRBJ1-1; tentative D call: TRBD1 (6 bases). The sample consisted of whole blood, taken in connection with sensitization to the hapten diphenylcyclopropenone (DPC). The CDR3 region is CASSYRVLNTEAFF. CDR3 nucleotide sequence: TGTGCCAGCAGCTACAGGGTTCTGAACACTGAAGCTTTCTTT.